This T cell receptor beta chain was captured in a study of blood T cell repertoires in COVID-19. Assay used: immunoSEQ multiplex PCR; TCRdb lists only in-frame clones, some missing. This sample has about 190,000 clones, with around 89% found just once. The trim removed 3 bases at V and 4 bases at J, leaving 9 bases unmatched. The CDR3 contains 18 residues. Germline loops: CDR1 SGHNT, CDR2 YYREEE (reference sequence). This rearrangement joins TRBV5-4 to TRBJ2-6, with 11 bases that match TRBD1. This sequence was found in a man aged 50-59 years with acute or convalescent COVID-19. Sample: peripheral blood. The CDR3 reads CASSSTRDRGRGANVLTF. CDR3 in DNA: TGTGCCAGCAGCTCGACCCGGGACAGGGGGAGAGGGGCCAACGTCCTGACTTTC. The full variable domain, completed using reference TRBV5-4 and TRBJ2-6, is ETGVTQSPTHLIKTRGQQVTLRCSSQSGHNTVSWYQQALGQGPQFIFQYYREEENGRGNFPPRFSGLQFPNYSSELNVNALELDDSALYLCASSSTRDRGRGANVLTFGAGSRLTVL.